This is a list of T cell receptor beta chains from one sample in a study of identical twins. MiXCR, run by TCRdb on the 5' RACE reads, gives a single entry per CDR3 protein. This table has a few hundred thousand distinct CDR3 sequences, approximately 10% appearing once. This sample was also put to use in a study of yellow fever vaccine responses in identical twins.

The sample consisted of PBMCs. Receptors originate from a woman between 18 and 29 years old in good health. Both conserved end residues are part of each CDR3. The order of the fields is CDR3 protein, V gene.

CASSFTGEAYNEQFF,TRBV5-1
CSVGQGLNTEAFF,TRBV29-1
CASSPRLRSGELFF,TRBV6-2/TRBV6-3
CASSLSIAQRDTQYF,TRBV11-2
CSARTGWEADTQYF,TRBV20-1
CASSPRLAGGNNEQFF,TRBV6-1
CASSDGTPRGTETQYF,TRBV5-1
CASSYWGDTEAFF,TRBV7-2
CASSLAPLASSTDTQYF,TRBV7-2
CSAAPPGLDTQYF,TRBV20-1
CASSLGIFTGELFF,TRBV6-5
CATSGLGPGNEQFF,TRBV24-1
CASSQRSSSYNEQFF,TRBV3-1
CASSYTAAGQETQYF,TRBV6-5
CASRYRQDTYEQYF,TRBV5-6
CSARGGLDYEQYF,TRBV20-1
CASSKQVGENQPQHF,TRBV12-3/TRBV12-4
CASSYGTGGRNYGYTF,TRBV6-5
CASSSQGAESQETQYF,TRBV6-2/TRBV6-3
CASGTSGAYEQYF,TRBV5-1
CASIQGGSSYNEQFF,TRBV11-2
CASGRSLGETQYF,TRBV2
CASSYYGGATTDTQYF,TRBV6-5
CATSALTSGYNEQFF,TRBV24-1
CASSQDRLGGGEQYF,TRBV3-1
CASSDRDRERDIQYF,TRBV13
CASSAVIGDGELFF,TRBV7-2